Shown below are 15 T cell receptor beta chains from a single sample sequenced in a study of T cell responses to AZD1222 COVID-19 vaccine (dated by TCRdb to the early 2020s). The library was generated by the immunoSEQ multiplex PCR assay. This immuneACCESS table, as held by TCRdb, lists in-frame sequences with V and J called but not all clones. Of the missing ones, under half trace to an unresolved V gene in checked studies; the others have no known cause. For this sample the table gives 100,000 to 150,000 clones, of which around 90% were detected only once. The ten largest clones capture roughly 1.6% of the sample. The time point label, read with the paper, signifies: baseline before first vaccination. Sequenced here: peripheral blood, sampled on day 0 of AZD1222 vaccination. The receptors stem from an adult in good health.

The genes are TRBV6-6 and TRBJ2-5, with D tentatively TRBD1 or TRBD2 (5 bases each). V dropped 2 bases and J dropped 3 bases, with 10 bases sitting between them. This CDR3 comprises 14 residues. Germline V lookup: CDR1 MNHNY, CDR2 SVGAGI (reference sequence). For the CDR3, the DNA is TGTGCCAGCAGTTACGGGGGTTCTAAAGAGACCCAGTACTTC. It yields the protein CASSYGGSKETQYF.

The CDR3 bases are TGTGCCAGCAGCCAGGGTACATGGCCCGGAACCGGGGAGCTGTTTTTT. This encodes CASSQGTWPGTGELFF. The chain links TRBV3-1 (or the pseudogene TRBV3-2) to TRBJ2-2; unclear D gene. Germline V lookup: CDR1 LGHDT, CDR2 YNNKEL (reference sequence). Trimming removed 3 bases at V and 5 bases at J, with 16 bases between. The CDR3 is 16 residues long.

The chain is built from TRBV27 and TRBJ1-5, with 7 bases identical to TRBD1. The CDR3 consists of 16 residues. V gave up 0 bases and J gave up 3 bases; unmatched junction bases: 5. Germline V gene lookup returns CDR1 MNHEY and CDR2 SMNVEV (reference sequence). CDR3 bases: TGTGCCAGCAGTTTATCAGGAGGGGGCTTCAATCAGCCCCAGCATTTT. Its protein product is CASSLSGGGFNQPQHF.

This chain uses TRBV29-1 with TRBJ1-3, with a possible D match to TRBD1 (5 bases). V shed 6 bases and J shed 4 bases, with 19 bases lying between them. This CDR3 has 15 residues. Germline values: CDR1 SQVTM, CDR2 ANQGSEA. CDR3 amino acids: CSVGRGADAGNTIYF. The CDR3 nucleotides read TGCAGCGTGGGTCGCGGGGCAGATGCGGGAAACACCATATATTTT.

The chain combines TRBV9 with TRBJ2-5, with D maybe TRBD1 (6 bases). The CDR3 extends over 16 amino acids. CDR1 is SGDLS and CDR2 is YYNGEE in the germline V gene. Trimming shortened V by 4 bases and J by 5 bases, and 21 bases separated the two germline ends. The CDR3 DNA follows: TGTGCCAGCAGCCCCCGAGGGGGAAGGCGTGGGGAGACCCAGTACTTC. As protein: CASSPRGGRRGETQYF.

The chain joins TRBV28 to TRBJ2-7, with 8 positions matching TRBD1. Looked up from germline, CDR1 is MDHEN and CDR2 is SYDVKM. V was pared by 7 bases and J by 5 bases, with 7 bases of the junction left unmatched. CDR3 length: 13 residues. In DNA, the CDR3 is TGTGCCAGCAACCCAGGACAGGGTGACGAGCAGTACTTC. Its translation is CASNPGQGDEQYF.

The CDR3 protein is CSFHWGGHAEAFF. CDR3 sequence (DNA): TGCAGCTTTCACTGGGGGGGGCACGCCGAAGCTTTCTTT. The chain combines TRBV29-1 with TRBJ1-1; tentatively, D is TRBD1 (6 bases). The length of the CDR3 is 13 residues. V was cut by 8 bases and J by 8 bases, with 21 bases left in between. Per germline, CDR1 SQVTM and CDR2 ANQGSEA.

The chain is built from TRBV15 and TRBJ2-7; D tentatively fits TRBD1 or TRBD2 (5 bases each). V lost 4 bases and J 3 bases, leaving 16 bases between the germline ends. CDR3 length: 15 residues. Germline values: CDR1 LNHNV, CDR2 YYDKDF (reference sequence). The CDR3 nucleotides are TGTGCCACCAGCATAGAAAACCGGGACGGCTACGAGCAGTACTTC. Translated, it gives CATSIENRDGYEQYF.

The chain couples TRBV6-5 to TRBJ1-2, with TRBD1 as a possible D gene (6 bases). The V end lost 4 bases, the J end lost 4 bases, and 10 bases lay between the germline ends. CDR1 is MNHEY, CDR2 SVGAGI, per germline. CDR3 length equals 13 residues. DNA of the CDR3: TGTGCCAGCAGTTCGCAGGGGACCTATGGCTACACCTTC. Residues: CASSSQGTYGYTF.

The chain combines TRBV20-1 with TRBJ2-5, with no clear D. CDR1 and CDR2 from the germline V gene are DFQATT and SNEGSKA (reference sequence). CDR3 length equals 10 residues. Trimming removed 4 bases from V and 2 bases from J, with 2 bases in between. Here the CDR3 reads CSAKQETQYF. CDR3 bases: TGCAGTGCTAAGCAAGAGACCCAGTACTTC.

This clone was recorded once. CDR3 sequence reads: CASGKRTGYAGELFF. The CDR3 DNA reads TGTGCCAGCGGCAAGAGAACAGGGTATGCCGGGGAGCTGTTTTTT. V usage is TRBV5-6 and J usage is TRBJ2-2; possible D gene TRBD1, 6 bases. V lost 7 bases and J lost 6, with 19 bases in between. From germline, CDR1 is SGHDT and CDR2 YYEEEE. This CDR3 contains 15 residues.

This chain connects TRBV6-5 to TRBJ2-2; D is ambiguous. The CDR3 contains 15 residues. Germline V lookup: CDR1 MNHEY, CDR2 SVGAGI. V shed 2 bases and J shed 1 base, with 8 bases lying between them. The CDR3 loop reads CASSYRPLNTGELFF. The CDR3 DNA sequence: TGTGCCAGCAGTTACCGTCCCCTGAACACCGGGGAGCTGTTTTTT.

The V and J genes are TRBV6-5 and TRBJ2-7, with D unresolved. This CDR3 is 15 amino acids long. Germline assignment: CDR1 MNHEY and CDR2 SVGAGI. V was pared by 0 bases and J by 2 bases, with 11 bases between. This CDR3 is CASSYSDGLPYEQYF. DNA of the CDR3: TGTGCCAGCAGTTACTCAGACGGCCTCCCCTACGAGCAGTACTTC.

The chain joins TRBV4-3 to TRBJ2-7, with 8 positions matching TRBD2. Germline V gene data show CDR1 as LGHNA and CDR2 as YSLEER. The CDR3 has 16 residues. J lost 2 bases, V lost 1 base, and 7 bases had no gene match. The CDR3, as DNA: TGCGCCAGCAGCCAAGGGTACCAAGCGGGGGCCTACGAGCAGTACTTC. It translates to CASSQGYQAGAYEQYF.

The chain combines TRBV30 with TRBJ2-3, with 9 bases fitting TRBD1. The CDR3 is made up of 15 amino acids. Germline-derived CDR1 and CDR2 are GTSNPN and SVGIG (reference sequence). The trim removed 5 bases at V and 2 bases at J, leaving 8 bases unmatched. The CDR3 DNA reads TGTGCCTGGGGCTCGGGACAGGGTGCCACAGATACGCAGTATTTT. Translation gives CAWGSGQGATDTQYF.